The 27 T cell receptor beta chains given below trace back to one sample, sequenced in a study of T cells after yellow fever vaccination. TCRdb independently ran MiXCR on the 5' RACE reads; one entry per CDR3 protein. The sample shows 150,000 or so distinct CDR3 sequences, roughly a tenth of them seen only once. Material: CD8+ T cells sorted from PBMCs, obtained 45 days after the yellow fever booster vaccination. The receptor source for this set is a man younger than 35 who received the YFV17D yellow fever vaccine.

The sample holds a few counts of this clonotype. CDR3 nucleotide sequence: TGTGCCAGCAGTTTATCGGGACTAGCCCTCGGGGGTGGGCAGTATTTT. Protein: CASSLSGLALGGGQYF. The V gene is TRBV27, the J gene TRBJ2-3; 9 positions match TRBD2. Losses at the gene ends were 0 bases for V and 11 bases for J; bases not matched to a gene: 12. From germline, CDR1 is MNHEY and CDR2 SMNVEV (reference sequence). This CDR3 comprises 16 residues.

The CDR3 DNA reads as TGCGCCAGCAGCCAAGAAGGGACTAGTGCCAAAAACATTCAGTACTTC. Amino acid sequence: CASSQEGTSAKNIQYF. The genes are TRBV4-3 and TRBJ2-4; 8 bases align to TRBD2. With V trimmed by 0 bases and J by 1 base, 2 bases remained unmatched. Looked up from germline, CDR1 is LGHNA and CDR2 is YSLEER. This CDR3 spans 16 amino acids.

This sequence joins TRBV11-2 and TRBJ2-7; D possibly corresponds to TRBD2 (5 bases). This CDR3 spans 14 amino acids. CDR1 and CDR2 (germline): SGHAT, FQNNGV. Trimming removed 4 bases from V and 4 bases from J, with 14 bases in between. The CDR3 DNA follows: TGTGCCAGCAGCTCTATTGGACTCAGTTACGAGCAGTACGTC. Protein product: CASSSIGLSYEQYV.

This clonotype was detected once. A read error may be the cause here, since a much bigger clone is one base away. V is TRBV4-2 and J is TRBJ2-2; perhaps TRBD2 as D (5 bases). There are 14 residues in the CDR3. CDR1 and CDR2 from the germline V gene are LGHNA and YNFKEQ. The DNA of the CDR3 is TGTGCCAGCAGCCTTGGCCGCGGAACCGGGGAGCTGTCTTTT. Translation: CASSLGRGTGELSF.

This clonotype was counted only a few times. V usage is TRBV10-3 and J usage is TRBJ2-7, with TRBD1 matching 10 bases. This CDR3 spans 17 amino acids. The germline V gene has CDR1 ENHRY and CDR2 SYGVKD. Trimming at V came to 0 bases and at J to 0 bases, leaving 5 bases not matched to a gene. The CDR3 DNA reads as TGTGCCATCAGTGAGTCAGAGGACAGGGGGATCTCCTACGAGCAGTACTTC. It is translated as CAISESEDRGISYEQYF.

In its sample, this clonotype was seen a few times. The V gene is TRBV11-2, the J gene TRBJ2-3; 9 nucleotides align to TRBD2. Germline CDR1 SGHAT, CDR2 FQNNGV. This CDR3 has 17 residues. With V trimmed by 5 bases and J by 4 bases, 13 bases remained unmatched. The CDR3 protein is CASSPPVVLAGPDTQYF. As DNA, the CDR3 is TGTGCCAGCAGCCCCCCGGTGGTCCTAGCGGGGCCAGATACGCAGTATTTT.

The rearrangement uses TRBV7-9 and TRBJ2-3; perhaps D is TRBD1 or TRBD2 (5 bases each). Looked up from germline, CDR1 is SEHNR and CDR2 is FQNEAQ (reference sequence). V dropped 3 bases and J dropped 0 bases, with 10 bases sitting between them. The CDR3 has 15 residues. The CDR3 region has the DNA TGTGCCAGCAGCTTTCGGGGCAGAAGCACAGATACGCAGTATTTT. Its translation: CASSFRGRSTDTQYF.

This clonotype was counted many times. The V and J genes are TRBV6-1 and TRBJ2-2; D is ambiguous. The CDR3 consists of 13 residues. The V end was cut by 2 bases, the J end by 2 bases, with 3 bases between. Germline-derived CDR1 and CDR2 are MNHNS and SASEGT. The CDR3 reads CASSEPNTGELFF. For the CDR3, the DNA is TGTGCCAGCAGTGAACCAAACACCGGGGAGCTGTTTTTT.

This chain connects TRBV20-1 to TRBJ2-1, with D possibly matching TRBD2 (6 bases). CDR1 and CDR2 from the germline V gene are DFQATT and SNEGSKA (reference sequence). The CDR3 loop spans 12 amino acids. The ends were cut back, 6 bases at V and 2 bases at J, with 8 bases in the middle. CDR3 in amino acids: CSAERAYNEQFF. The CDR3 region has the DNA TGCAGTGCAGAGCGGGCCTACAATGAGCAGTTCTTC.

The V call is TRBV4-2, the J call TRBJ2-1; 9 bases match TRBD2. Germline V gene lookup returns CDR1 LGHNA and CDR2 YNFKEQ. The CDR3 runs to 16 residues. The V segment lost 0 bases and the J segment 6 bases; nucleotides outside the gene matches: 6. The CDR3 DNA follows: TGTGCCAGCAGCCAAGAAGGCGGGGGGGACCTCAATGAGCAGTTCTTC. Translated: CASSQEGGGDLNEQFF.

J is TRBJ2-7 and V is TRBV14, with 9 bases identical to TRBD1. Germline V gene lookup returns CDR1 SGHDN and CDR2 FVKESK. This CDR3 comprises 14 residues. With V trimmed by 3 bases and J by 3 bases, 3 bases remained unmatched. CDR3 nucleotides: TGTGCCAGCAGCCACGGGACAGGGCGCTACGAGCAGTACTTC. Translating it yields CASSHGTGRYEQYF.

This chain uses TRBV12-3 or TRBV12-4 with TRBJ1-6; a possible D gene is TRBD1 (5 bases). The V end lost 3 bases, the J end lost 8 bases, and 11 bases lay between the germline ends. CDR3 length: 14 residues. This CDR3 reads CASSFRGRDSPLHF. The CDR3 DNA sequence: TGTGCCAGCAGTTTTAGGGGCCGTGATTCACCCCTCCACTTT.

CDR3 loop: CASSLEQGHTQYF. CDR3 nucleotides: TGTGCCAGCAGCTTAGAACAGGGCCATACGCAGTATTTT. The chain recombines TRBV7-9 with TRBJ2-3; D might be TRBD1 (6 bases). This CDR3 has 13 amino acids. Germline-derived CDR1 and CDR2 are SEHNR and FQNEAQ (reference sequence). V was shortened by 1 base and J by 7 bases, with 9 bases between the two germline ends.

This clonotype was found a few times. J is TRBJ2-2 and V is TRBV12-3 or TRBV12-4; D tentatively reads TRBD1 or TRBD2 (7 bases each). The length of the CDR3 is 16 residues. V was clipped by 4 bases and J by 5 bases, with 17 bases between them. In DNA form, the CDR3 reads TGTGCCAGCAGTTCCGTCAGGGGGGGTGATACCGGGGAGCTGTTTTTT. This encodes CASSSVRGGDTGELFF.

The V gene is TRBV6-2 or TRBV6-3, the J gene TRBJ2-7; TRBD1 or TRBD2 may be the D gene (5 bases each). The V gene lost 6 bases and the J gene lost 3 bases, with 12 bases spanning the gap. The CDR3 totals 13 residues. Germline lookup yields CDR1 MNHEY and CDR2 SVGEGT. The DNA for the CDR3 is TGTGCCAGCAGCCGGGACGGCCTCTACGAGCAGTACGTC. As protein: CASSRDGLYEQYV.

This clonotype appeared many times. The chain has TRBV4-2 and TRBJ2-6; no definite D call. The ends were cut back, 0 bases at V and 0 bases at J, with 6 bases in the middle. The germline V gene encodes CDR1 LGHNA and CDR2 YNFKEQ. The CDR3 has 16 residues. The DNA for the CDR3 is TGTGCCAGCAGCCAAGATACCGGCTCTGGGGCCAACGTCCTGACTTTC. Translated: CASSQDTGSGANVLTF.

The chain recombines TRBV28 with TRBJ2-7; D is unclear. The germline V and J ends were trimmed by 5 bases and 3 bases, with 8 bases remaining between them. The length of the CDR3 is 12 residues. CDR1 is MDHEN, CDR2 SYDVKM, per germline. The CDR3 region has the DNA TGTGCCAGCAGTGAAGAGGTCTACGAGCAGTACGTC. Its translation is CASSEEVYEQYV.

This clonotype was recorded a few times. The V call is TRBV29-1, the J call TRBJ2-3; D call uncertain. The CDR3 length is 12 residues. Per germline, CDR1 SQVTM and CDR2 ANQGSEA. With 2 bases removed from V and 4 bases from J, the gap between germline ends came to 7 bases. DNA for the CDR3: TGCAGCGTTGAAAAACAACCAGATACGCAGTATTTT. Residues: CSVEKQPDTQYF.

The chain combines TRBV28 with TRBJ2-1; tentative D call: TRBD2 (7 bases). With 3 bases removed from V and 8 bases from J, the gap between germline ends came to 14 bases. The CDR3 totals 14 residues. Germline values: CDR1 MDHEN, CDR2 SYDVKM. Written as DNA, the CDR3 is TGTGCCAGCAGTTTTAAGGGGGGGGGATATGAGCAGTTCTTC. It translates to CASSFKGGGYEQFF.

V usage is TRBV24-1 and J usage is TRBJ2-3; 8 bases map to TRBD1. Trimming removed 3 bases from V and 2 bases from J; junction bases left unmatched: 3. This CDR3 comprises 15 residues. CDR1 and CDR2 (germline): KGHDR, SFDVKD. CDR3 nucleotide sequence: TGTGCCACCAGTGATAGACAGGGGTACACAGATACGCAGTATTTT. As protein: CATSDRQGYTDTQYF.

This clonotype occurred many times. Mismatch with germline at one junction end may stem from a read error. This chain uses TRBV4-1 with TRBJ2-4; 7 nucleotides line up with TRBD1. The V gene's germline CDR1 is MGHRA and CDR2 YSYEKL. The CDR3 contains 12 residues. CDR3 loop: CASSQGLTGWHF. CDR3 DNA: TGCGCCAGCAGCCAAGGGCTGACAGGGTGGCACTTC.

This clonotype was observed a handful of times. The chain couples TRBV5-4 to TRBJ1-4, with D maybe TRBD1 (5 bases). Germline V gene lookup returns CDR1 SGHNT and CDR2 YYREEE (reference sequence). CDR3 length: 14 residues. Trimming cost V 4 bases and J 3 bases, with 10 bases left between them. In nucleotides, the CDR3 is TGTGCCAGCAGCGACAGTTGGTCTAATGAAAAACTGTTTTTT. It translates to CASSDSWSNEKLFF.

There are a few counts of this clonotype. V gene TRBV6-6 combines with J gene TRBJ1-2; maybe TRBD1 (5 bases). CDR3 length: 15 residues. V lost 5 bases to trimming and J lost 5 bases, with 18 bases between them. The germline V gene has CDR1 MNHNY and CDR2 SVGAGI (reference sequence). The CDR3 loop reads CASSPRGVAVYGYTF. The CDR3, as DNA: TGTGCCAGCAGTCCCCGGGGGGTGGCCGTATATGGCTACACCTTC.

This clonotype was seen a few times. The rearrangement links TRBV9 to TRBJ2-3; D might be TRBD1 or TRBD2, each matching 5 bases. V lost 3 bases to trimming and J lost 6 bases, with 29 bases between them. Per germline, CDR1 SGDLS and CDR2 YYNGEE. The CDR3 is 19 residues long. Here the CDR3 DNA reads TGTGCCAGCAGCGCCCCCGGCGTAGGACGGGGCGCCGGTGGGGATACGCAGTATTTT. Protein sequence: CASSAPGVGRGAGGDTQYF. Complete variable domain (other parts from reference TRBV9 and TRBJ2-3): DSGVTQTPKHLITATGQRVTLRCSPRSGDLSVYWYQQSLDQGLQFLIQYYNGEERAKGNILERFSAQQFPDLHSELNLSSLELGDSALYFCASSAPGVGRGAGGDTQYFGPGTRLTVL.

The sample holds a few counts of this clonotype. V is TRBV6-5 and J is TRBJ2-5; possible D gene TRBD1, 7 bases. The germline V gene has CDR1 MNHEY and CDR2 SVGAGI. The V gene lost 7 bases and the J gene lost 7 bases, with 16 bases spanning the gap. The CDR3 has 13 amino acids. Written as DNA, the CDR3 is TGTGCCAGCATAGGAGGGGGCGTAGGGACCCAGTACTTC. Residues: CASIGGGVGTQYF.

This clonotype was detected only a few times. The J gene is TRBJ1-1, the V gene TRBV20-1; 9 bases are a match to TRBD1. Germline CDR1 reads DFQATT; CDR2 reads SNEGSKA (reference sequence). The V gene end was trimmed by 1 base and the J gene end by 6 bases; junction bases not matched to a gene: 12. This CDR3 comprises 16 residues. The CDR3 reads CSARAFRDRVFPEAFF. The CDR3 nucleotides are TGCAGTGCTAGAGCCTTCCGGGACAGGGTATTCCCTGAAGCTTTCTTT.

This clonotype turned up a few times. The chain uses TRBV11-2 and TRBJ2-4; D ambiguous. Trimming left V 3 bases short and J 7 bases short, with 4 bases between. The length of the CDR3 is 11 residues. The V gene's germline CDR1 is SGHAT and CDR2 FQNNGV. The CDR3 loop reads CASSFLNIQYF. In DNA, the CDR3 is TGTGCCAGCAGCTTTCTTAACATTCAGTACTTC.